The T cell receptor (beta chain) described here comes from a study of T cell responses to AZD1222 COVID-19 vaccine (dated by TCRdb to the early 2020s). Concerning the study at large: TCR sequencing was performed for some 250 trial participants, of whom about 200 were given two doses of AZD1222 and 26 were given two doses of MenACWY control vaccine. Trial participants were enrolled by age into 18-55, 56-69 and 70-plus year subgroups, with approximately 150, 28 and 58 TCR-sequenced participants respectively. What the study reported, not specific to this receptor: Spike-specific TCR breadth and depth rose significantly after two AZD1222 doses compared with day 0 and with MenACWY recipients. Because no samples from the day 14 peak response were available, repertoires could be characterized only after the peak T cell response. In the small 56-69-year group, the increase in depth fell short of significance, most likely because of low power. Conclusions about previously exposed vaccinees were limited because only five to seven AZD1222 recipients were SARS-CoV-2 seropositive at baseline. CD4 TCRs associated with the vaccine covered the entire spike protein, and the dominant responses were in regions 160-218 and 743-854. Epitopes outside the regions mutated in the B.1.351 and B.1.1.7 variants were reportedly recognized by nearly half of the unique spike-specific TCRs. Most participants were white British and females outnumbered males, and the authors suggested that clonal diversity may have been underestimated.

The time point tag for this specimen amounts to: baseline before first vaccination. The treatment or condition label, read with the paper, signifies: meningococcal conjugate vaccine given as trial control. Vaccinee samples came from UK trials COV001 and COV002, including a single-blind randomized controlled phase 2/3 trial of AZD1222 (ChAdOx1 nCoV-19) in healthy adults. For TCRbeta chain sequencing, PBMC samples were collected from trial participants at day 0 and at day 28 after the second dose. For CDR1 and CDR2, the germline V gene lists SQVTM and ANQGSEA. The CDR3 sequence holds 13 residues, the cysteine and phenylalanine included. The only DNA kept is the CDR3, 39 bases in frame from the first base. Trimmed from V: 6 bases; trimmed from J: 8 bases; junction bases lacking a gene match: 3. Concerning this clone: Its cognate antigen has yet to be identified. Base-call qualities are not available, and no considerably larger clone is one nucleotide away.

The CDR3 regions of human TCRbeta chains were analyzed by immunosequencing. On the authors' methods: Repertoire TCRs were matched against a reference library of SARS-CoV-2-specific TCRs generated with the MIRA antigen-specificity platform. Breadth was defined as the fraction of unique TCRs that were SARS-CoV-2-associated. Depth was defined as the fraction of total T cells that were SARS-CoV-2-associated. Each spike-specific TCR was assigned to its reactive spike region and to a CD4 or CD8 class using the MIRA data. Log10-transformed breadth and depth values were compared by one-way ANOVA with Sidak's multiple comparisons tests. The table comes from immuneACCESS by way of TCRdb, which keeps in-frame sequences with V and J called. Part of the clones is missing from these tables; in studies checked, under half for an unresolved V gene and the rest for unknown reasons. D and trimming were read from the DNA, whereas the V and J calls and clone size are those reported in that table. The sample yields 130,000 to 150,000 clones; 80% to 85% were counted once. Less than 5% of the sample is taken by the ten largest.

Recombination connected TRBV29-1 to TRBJ2-1; TRBD2 lines up with 14 middle nucleotides. Sequencing used peripheral blood, obtained on day 0 of MenACWY control vaccination. This TCR derives from an adult in good health. The CDR3 corresponds to CSVQGLAGDEQFF. The DNA sequence is as follows: TGCAGCGTCCAGGGACTAGCGGGGGATGAGCAGTTCTTC.